The text below deals with one TCR beta chain. These data are taken from a study of blood T cell repertoires in COVID-19. Study information: PBMCs, B-cell-depleted T cells, or T cells were the source of the cDNA or gDNA that made up the material.

Per the authors' pipeline: Amplifying reference gene primers gave estimates of nucleated cell counts. The table came from immunoSEQ multiplex PCR; TCRdb's copy has only in-frame clones and leaves some out. That table supplies the V and J calls and clone size; D and trimming were determined from the DNA. The data hold roughly 380,000 clones, with about 91% observed a single time. This CDR3 comprises 17 residues. Trimming removed 1 base from V and 1 base from J; junction bases left unmatched: 4. From germline, CDR1 is MNHNS and CDR2 SASEGT. During active infection, Seattle patients enrolled and were then monitored through disease.

This sequence originates from a middle-aged woman with COVID-19, enrolled during active disease. The sequenced material came from peripheral blood. The V and J genes are TRBV6-1 and TRBJ2-3, with 11 bases that match TRBD2. The CDR3 here is CASSEVTSGSGTDTQYF. The CDR3 coding sequence is TGTGCCAGCAGTGAAGTAACTAGCGGGAGCGGCACAGATACGCAGTATTTT.